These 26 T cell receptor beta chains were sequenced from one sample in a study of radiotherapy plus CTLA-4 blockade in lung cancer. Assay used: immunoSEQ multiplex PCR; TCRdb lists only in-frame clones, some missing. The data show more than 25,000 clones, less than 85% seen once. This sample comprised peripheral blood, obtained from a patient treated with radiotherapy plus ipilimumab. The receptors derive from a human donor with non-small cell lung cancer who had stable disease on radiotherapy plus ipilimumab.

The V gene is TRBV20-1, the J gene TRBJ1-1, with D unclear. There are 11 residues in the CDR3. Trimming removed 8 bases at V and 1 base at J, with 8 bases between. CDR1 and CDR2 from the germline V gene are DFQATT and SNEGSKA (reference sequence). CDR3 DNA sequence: TGCAGTTCTGCAGGGAACACTGAAGCTTTCTTT. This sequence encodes CSSAGNTEAFF.

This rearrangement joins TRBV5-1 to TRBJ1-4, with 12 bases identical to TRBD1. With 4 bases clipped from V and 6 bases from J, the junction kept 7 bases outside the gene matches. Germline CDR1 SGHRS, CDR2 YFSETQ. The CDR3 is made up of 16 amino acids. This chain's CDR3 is CASSGDRGRRDEKLFF. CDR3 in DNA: TGCGCCAGCAGCGGGGACAGGGGGCGCCGGGATGAAAAACTGTTTTTT.

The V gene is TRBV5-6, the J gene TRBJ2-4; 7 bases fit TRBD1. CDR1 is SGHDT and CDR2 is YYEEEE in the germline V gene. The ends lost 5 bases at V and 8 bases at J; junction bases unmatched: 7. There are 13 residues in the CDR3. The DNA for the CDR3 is TGTGCCAGCAGTTACGACAGGGAATACATTCAGTACTTC. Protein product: CASSYDREYIQYF.

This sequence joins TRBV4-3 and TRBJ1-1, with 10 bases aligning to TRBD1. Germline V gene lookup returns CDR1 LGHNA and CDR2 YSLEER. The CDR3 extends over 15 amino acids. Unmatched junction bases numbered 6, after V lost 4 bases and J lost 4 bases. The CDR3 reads CASSPGQGVGTEAFF. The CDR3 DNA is TGCGCCAGCAGCCCTGGACAGGGGGTAGGCACTGAAGCTTTCTTT.

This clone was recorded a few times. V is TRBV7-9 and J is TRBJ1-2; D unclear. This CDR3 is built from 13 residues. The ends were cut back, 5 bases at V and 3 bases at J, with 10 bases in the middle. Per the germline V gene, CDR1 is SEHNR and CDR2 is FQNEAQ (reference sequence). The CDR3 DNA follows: TGTGCCAGCAGCCGTTCCGGAGACTATGGCTACACCTTC. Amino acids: CASSRSGDYGYTF. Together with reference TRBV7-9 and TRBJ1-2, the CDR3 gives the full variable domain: DTGVSQNPRHKITKRGQNVTFRCDPISEHNRLYWYRQTLGQGPEFLTYFQNEAQLEKSRLLSDRFSAERPKGSFSTLEIQRTEQGDSAMYLCASSRSGDYGYTFGSGTRLTVV.

The DNA for the CDR3 is TGTGCCTGGGCAGTAGGGGCTGGGGCCAACGTCCTGACTTTC. This sequence encodes CAWAVGAGANVLTF. The chain joins TRBV30 to TRBJ2-6; a possible D gene is TRBD1 (5 bases). V lost 5 bases to trimming and J lost 2 bases, with 10 bases between them. The length of the CDR3 is 14 residues. Germline V gene lookup returns CDR1 GTSNPN and CDR2 SVGIG (reference sequence).

CDR3 residues: CASSPPTGMNTEAFF. The CDR3 DNA follows: TGCGCCAGCAGCCCCCCGACAGGGATGAACACTGAAGCTTTCTTT. The chain has TRBV4-1 and TRBJ1-1, with 7 bases lining up with TRBD1. The CDR3 extends over 15 amino acids. Germline V gene data show CDR1 as MGHRA and CDR2 as YSYEKL. V lost 4 bases, J lost 0 bases, and 5 bases stayed unmatched.

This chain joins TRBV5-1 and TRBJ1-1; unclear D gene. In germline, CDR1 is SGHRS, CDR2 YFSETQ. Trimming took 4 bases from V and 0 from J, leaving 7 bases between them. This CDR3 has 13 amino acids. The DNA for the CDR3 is TGCGCCAGCAGCAAAGGGATGAACACTGAAGCTTTCTTT. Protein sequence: CASSKGMNTEAFF. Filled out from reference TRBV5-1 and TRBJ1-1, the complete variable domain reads KAGVTQTPRYLIKTRGQQVTLSCSPISGHRSVSWYQQTPGQGLQFLFEYFSETQRNKGNFPGRFSGRQFSNSRSEMNVSTLELGDSALYLCASSKGMNTEAFFGQGTRLTVV.

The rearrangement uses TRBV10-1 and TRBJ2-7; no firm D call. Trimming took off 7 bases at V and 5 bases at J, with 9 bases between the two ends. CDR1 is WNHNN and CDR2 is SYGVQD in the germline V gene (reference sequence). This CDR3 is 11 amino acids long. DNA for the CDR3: TGCGCCAGCAATCCCACCAACGAGCAGTACGTC. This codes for CASNPTNEQYV.

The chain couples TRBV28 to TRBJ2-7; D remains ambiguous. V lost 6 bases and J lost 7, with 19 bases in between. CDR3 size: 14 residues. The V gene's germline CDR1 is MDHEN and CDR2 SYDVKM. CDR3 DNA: TGTGCCAGCAGGGAGCCGCAGGCCTTCGGGGAGCAGTACTTC. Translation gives CASREPQAFGEQYF. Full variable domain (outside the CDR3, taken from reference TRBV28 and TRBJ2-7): DVKVTQSSRYLVKRTGEKVFLECVQDMDHENMFWYRQDPGLGLRLIYFSYDVKMKEKGDIPEGYSVSREKKERFSLILESASTNQTSMYLCASREPQAFGEQYFGPGTRLTVT.

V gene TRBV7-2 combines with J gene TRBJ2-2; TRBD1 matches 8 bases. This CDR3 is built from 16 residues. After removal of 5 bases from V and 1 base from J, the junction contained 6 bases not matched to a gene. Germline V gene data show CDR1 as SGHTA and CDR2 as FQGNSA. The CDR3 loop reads CASSPQGVMNTGELFF. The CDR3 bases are TGTGCCAGCAGCCCACAGGGGGTTATGAACACCGGGGAGCTGTTTTTT. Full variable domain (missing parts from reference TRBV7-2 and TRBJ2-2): GAGVSQSPSNKVTEKGKDVELRCDPISGHTALYWYRQSLGQGLEFLIYFQGNSAPDKSGLPSDRFSAERTGGSVSTLTIQRTQQEDSAVYLCASSPQGVMNTGELFFGEGSRLTVL.

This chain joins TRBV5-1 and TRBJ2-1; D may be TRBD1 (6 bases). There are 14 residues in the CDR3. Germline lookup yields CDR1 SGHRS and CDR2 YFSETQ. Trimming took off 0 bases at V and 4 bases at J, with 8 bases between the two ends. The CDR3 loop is CASSLGQGYNEQFF. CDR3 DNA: TGCGCCAGCAGCTTGGGGCAGGGGTACAATGAGCAGTTCTTC. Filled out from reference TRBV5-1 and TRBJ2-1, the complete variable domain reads KAGVTQTPRYLIKTRGQQVTLSCSPISGHRSVSWYQQTPGQGLQFLFEYFSETQRNKGNFPGRFSGRQFSNSRSEMNVSTLELGDSALYLCASSLGQGYNEQFFGPGTRLTVL.

The CDR3 sequence: CASSQVSSYYGYTF. The CDR3 bases are TGTGCCAGCAGCCAAGTCTCGAGTTACTATGGCTACACCTTC. V usage is TRBV4-2 and J usage is TRBJ1-2; D is unclear. Trimming removed 1 base from V and 3 bases from J, with 9 bases in between. This CDR3 spans 14 amino acids. CDR1 is LGHNA and CDR2 is YNFKEQ in the germline V gene.

CDR3 coding DNA: TGTGCCAGCAGCCAAGGGGGTTACGAGCAGTACTTC. Protein product: CASSQGGYEQYF. The genes are TRBV14 and TRBJ2-7; D uncertain. The CDR3 totals 12 residues. V lost 1 base and J lost 4, with 5 bases in between. Germline V lookup: CDR1 SGHDN, CDR2 FVKESK.

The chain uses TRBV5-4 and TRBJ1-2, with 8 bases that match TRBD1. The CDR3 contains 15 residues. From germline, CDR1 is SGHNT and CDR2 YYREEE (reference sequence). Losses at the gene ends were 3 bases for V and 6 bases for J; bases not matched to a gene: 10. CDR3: CASSYRQGTRHGYTF. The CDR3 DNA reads TGTGCCAGCAGCTACCGACAGGGGACCCGCCATGGCTACACCTTC.

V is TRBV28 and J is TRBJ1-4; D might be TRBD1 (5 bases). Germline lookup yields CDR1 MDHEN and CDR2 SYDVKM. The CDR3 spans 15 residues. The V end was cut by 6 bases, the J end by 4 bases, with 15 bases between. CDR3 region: CASSFRGIINEKLFF. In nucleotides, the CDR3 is TGTGCCAGCAGCTTTAGGGGAATCATTAATGAAAAACTGTTTTTT.

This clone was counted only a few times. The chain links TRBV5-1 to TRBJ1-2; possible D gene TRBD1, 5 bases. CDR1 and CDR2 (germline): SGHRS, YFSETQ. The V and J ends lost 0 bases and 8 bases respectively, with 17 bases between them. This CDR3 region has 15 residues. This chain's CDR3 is CASSLALRGFGGYTF. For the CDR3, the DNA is TGCGCCAGCAGCTTGGCCCTTAGGGGATTCGGCGGCTACACCTTC.

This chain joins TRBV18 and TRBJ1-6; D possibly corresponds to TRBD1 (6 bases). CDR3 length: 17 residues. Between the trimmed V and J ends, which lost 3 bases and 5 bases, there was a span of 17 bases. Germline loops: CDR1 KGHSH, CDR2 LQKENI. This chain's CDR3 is CASSPDSRLIDNSPLHF. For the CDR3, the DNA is TGTGCCAGCTCACCGGACAGCCGGCTGATCGATAATTCACCCCTCCACTTT.

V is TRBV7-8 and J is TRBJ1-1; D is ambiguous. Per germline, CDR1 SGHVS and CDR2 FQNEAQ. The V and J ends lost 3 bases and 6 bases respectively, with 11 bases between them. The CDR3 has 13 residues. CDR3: CASSFAGSPEAFF. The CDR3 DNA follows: TGTGCCAGCAGCTTTGCGGGGAGCCCTGAAGCTTTCTTT.

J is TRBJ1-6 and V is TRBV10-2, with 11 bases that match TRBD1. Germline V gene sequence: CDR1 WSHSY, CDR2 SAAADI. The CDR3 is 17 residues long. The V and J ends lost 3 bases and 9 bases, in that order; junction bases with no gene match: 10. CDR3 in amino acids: CASSEGARTGGGSPLHF. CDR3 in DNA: TGCGCCAGCAGTGAAGGGGCCCGGACAGGGGGCGGTTCACCCCTCCACTTT.

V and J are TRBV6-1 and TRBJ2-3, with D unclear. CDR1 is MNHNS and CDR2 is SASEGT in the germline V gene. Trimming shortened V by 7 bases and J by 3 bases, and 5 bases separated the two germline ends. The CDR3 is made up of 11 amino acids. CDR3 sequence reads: CASTRTDTQYF. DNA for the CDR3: TGTGCCAGCACAAGGACAGATACGCAGTATTTT.

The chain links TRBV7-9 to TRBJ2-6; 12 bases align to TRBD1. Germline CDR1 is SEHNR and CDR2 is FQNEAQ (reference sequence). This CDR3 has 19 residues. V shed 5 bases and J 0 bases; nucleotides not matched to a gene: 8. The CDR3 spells CASSPGTGGSLSGANVLTF. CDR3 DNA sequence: TGTGCCAGCAGCCCCGGGACAGGGGGCTCTCTCTCTGGGGCCAACGTCCTGACTTTC.

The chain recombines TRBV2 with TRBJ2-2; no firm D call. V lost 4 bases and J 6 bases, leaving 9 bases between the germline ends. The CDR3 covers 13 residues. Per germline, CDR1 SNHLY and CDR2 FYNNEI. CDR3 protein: CASSVAGPGELFF. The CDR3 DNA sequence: TGTGCCAGCAGTGTGGCAGGCCCCGGGGAGCTGTTTTTT.

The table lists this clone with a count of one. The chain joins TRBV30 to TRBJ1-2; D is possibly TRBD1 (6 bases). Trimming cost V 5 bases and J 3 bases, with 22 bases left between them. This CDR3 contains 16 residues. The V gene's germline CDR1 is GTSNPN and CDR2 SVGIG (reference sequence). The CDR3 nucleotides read TGTGCCTGGGAAAATTACTGGCCCGGGACACACTATGGCTACACCTTC. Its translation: CAWENYWPGTHYGYTF. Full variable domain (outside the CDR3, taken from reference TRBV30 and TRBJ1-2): SQTIHQWPATLVQPVGSPLSLECTVEGTSNPNLYWYRQAAGRGLQLLFYSVGIGQISSEVPQNLSASRPQDRQFILSSKKLLLSDSGFYLCAWENYWPGTHYGYTFGSGTRLTVV.

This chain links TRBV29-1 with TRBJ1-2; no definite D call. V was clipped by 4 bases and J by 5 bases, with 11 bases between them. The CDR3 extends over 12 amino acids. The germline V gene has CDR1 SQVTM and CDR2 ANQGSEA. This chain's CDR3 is CSVAGQKYGYTF. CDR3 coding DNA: TGCAGCGTTGCGGGCCAGAAGTATGGCTACACCTTC.

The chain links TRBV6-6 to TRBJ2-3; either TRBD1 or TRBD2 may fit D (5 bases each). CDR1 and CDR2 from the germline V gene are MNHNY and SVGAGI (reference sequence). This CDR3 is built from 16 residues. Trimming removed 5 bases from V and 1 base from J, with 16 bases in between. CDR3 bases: TGTGCCAGCAGTCTCGATCGGGACCTCGGCACAGATACGCAGTATTTT. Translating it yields CASSLDRDLGTDTQYF.